This T cell receptor beta chain was recovered during a study of blood T cell repertoires in COVID-19. Overall study: T cells, B-cell-depleted T cells, or PBMCs provided the cDNA or gDNA that served as material.

Germline V gives CDR1 LNHDA, CDR2 SQIVND (reference sequence). Trimming removed 5 bases at V and 2 bases at J, with 15 bases between. The CDR3 runs 15 residues. Per the study methods: Reference gene primer amplification gave estimated nucleated cell counts. Measured with immunoSEQ multiplex PCR; TCRdb has only the in-frame clones, and not every one. V and J calls and clone size are copied from that table; D and trimming were computed from the DNA. The data contain 140,000 to 150,000 clones, 87% of them seen just once; the ten biggest clones take up about 6%. The sample taken for sequencing was peripheral blood. This TCR came from a man older than 75 with acute or convalescent COVID-19. The rearrangement uses TRBV19 and TRBJ1-1; D is ambiguous. The CDR3 sequence: CASSGLNILNTEAFF. For the CDR3, the DNA is TGTGCCAGTAGTGGGCTAAACATCCTCAACACTGAAGCTTTCTTT.